This T cell receptor (beta chain) is from a study of blood T cell repertoires in COVID-19. Whole-study context: The origin of the acute and convalescent COVID-19 samples was the United States, Italy and Spain.

The CDR3 length is 16 residues. The V gene's germline CDR1 is SQVTM and CDR2 ANQGSEA. Trimming at V came to 1 base and at J to 5 bases, leaving 9 bases not matched to a gene. Per the authors' pipeline: Amplification from reference gene primers served as the basis for estimated nucleated cell counts. Generated by immunoSEQ multiplex PCR, the TCRdb table keeps only in-frame clones and is missing some. V, J and clone size are taken as reported in that table, and D and trimming were inferred from the DNA itself. This table holds about 78,000 clones, roughly nine tenths found once. The sequence was collected from a man aged 45 to 65 with active or convalescent COVID-19. The genes are TRBV29-1 and TRBJ2-3; 10 bases map to TRBD1. Sequenced material: peripheral blood. The CDR3 DNA is TGCAGCGTTGAAGGTCGGGCGGGACAGGGGATAGATACGCAGTATTTT. Translated, it gives CSVEGRAGQGIDTQYF.